This T cell receptor beta chain was found in a study of blood T cells in healthy people across ages. This clonotype has only a few counts. Antigen: not known. Germline lookup yields CDR1 DFQATT and CDR2 SNEGSKA (reference sequence). This CDR3 contains 14 residues. Through a sample-barcoded 5' primer and a J-beta primer mix, a second PCR was run for roughly 6 to 11 cycles. TCRdb recomputed calls from the 5' RACE reads with MiXCR, one row per CDR3 protein. The profile covers roughly 1.7 million distinct CDR3 sequences, with about 31% appearing a single time and around 10% taken by the ten largest. Study-level findings and limits: Older age went with lower TCR beta diversity per million T cells, in a roughly linear way.

Sequencing was done on a sample of blood. This clonotype was obtained from a woman aged 25-40 years in good health. The J gene is TRBJ2-3, the V gene TRBV20-1, with 8 bases fitting TRBD2. CDR3 residues: CSALLAAFADTQYF. CDR3 coding DNA: TGCAGCGCATTACTAGCGGCCTTCGCAGATACGCAGTATTTT.